The clone carrying this T cell receptor (beta chain) was observed a few times. No antigen is known for it. TCRdb reanalysed the reads using MiXCR and keeps one entry per CDR3 protein. The sample has 200,000 or so distinct CDR3 sequences, roughly 34% seen once; the top ten hold around 64%. The record originates from a study of T cell repertoires in cytomegalovirus infection. Whole-study context: HLA-B-restricted CMV epitopes that are well studied were used alongside recently identified HLA-C-restricted ones. Matching HLA type and CMV infection were both indicated by public TCR beta signatures. Findings and limits, study-wide: Summed public TCR beta family frequency identified CMV carriers bearing the relevant HLA. HLA-C-restricted CMV-specific TCR beta clonotypes were dominant in the ex vivo response.

This CDR3 contains 14 residues. Deletions cut 5 bases from V and 5 bases from J, with 14 bases between. The germline V gene has CDR1 SGHAT and CDR2 FQNNGV. The sequences come from CD8+ T cells from cultured PBMCs, collected from culture after CMV antigen stimulation. This sequence originates from a human donor in good health (CMV status not recorded). Some clones in this sample may be carry-over from other donors' samples. V is TRBV11-2 and J is TRBJ2-3; D ambiguous. The CDR3 nucleotides read TGTGCCAGCAGCCCGGATTATGGAGTAGATACGCAGTATTTT. This translates into CASSPDYGVDTQYF.